This TCR beta chain stems from a study of PD-L1 blockade in urothelial cancer. V shed 6 bases and J 6 bases; nucleotides not matched to a gene: 8. This CDR3 contains 14 residues. The germline CDR1 and CDR2 sequences are KGHSH and LQKENI. Some clones are missing from TCRdb's copy, which holds only in-frame ones; the method was immunoSEQ multiplex PCR. Found here are roughly 49,000 clones, approximately 86% of them singletons; the top ten hold roughly 22%. Regarding time point: pretreatment peripheral blood. Source: PBMCs, taken around atezolizumab (anti-PD-L1) treatment. This chain connects TRBV18 to TRBJ2-1, with 7 nucleotides matching TRBD1. The source of this sequence is a man between 60 and 75 years old with urothelial cancer. The DNA of the CDR3 is TGTGCCAGCTCCCAGAGGACAGGCCCCAATGAGCAGTTCTTC. Translation gives CASSQRTGPNEQFF.